The 10 T cell receptor beta chains below come from one sample, sequenced in a study of shared clonotypes between healthy human individuals. Some clones are missing from TCRdb's copy, which holds only in-frame ones; the method was immunoSEQ multiplex PCR. Among over a million clones, around three quarters were seen once, and the ten largest hold roughly 0.62%. Sequencing input: memory CD4+ T cells from PBMCs. This sample's subset: CD45RA-negative fraction. The receptor source for this set is a man aged 18 to 29 in good health. Some clones in this sample may be carry-over from other donors' samples.

Of note for this clone: This likely came from a read error, as a far larger clone is one base away. This chain joins TRBV29-1 and TRBJ1-4, with unresolved D. Germline V CDR1 and CDR2: SQVTM, ANQGSEA. The CDR3 totals 12 residues. The DNA for the CDR3 is TGCGGCGTTGAGTCGGGGAATGAAAAACTGTTTTTT. This translates into CGVESGNEKLFF.

This clone came up a few times. The J gene is TRBJ2-5, the V gene TRBV27; 7 bases fit TRBD2. The CDR3 spans 14 residues. Losses at the gene ends were 0 bases for V and 7 bases for J; bases not matched to a gene: 5. Germline V gives CDR1 MNHEY, CDR2 SMNVEV (reference sequence). This CDR3 is CASSLSPGGGTQYF. CDR3 DNA: TGTGCCAGCAGTTTATCCCCGGGGGGTGGGACCCAGTACTTC.

This chain joins TRBV28 and TRBJ2-7, with D perhaps TRBD1 or TRBD2 (5 bases each). The CDR3 runs 12 residues. Germline V gene sequence: CDR1 MDHEN, CDR2 SYDVKM. Trimming stripped 7 bases from V and 2 bases from J, with 9 bases between. The CDR3 reads CASTWGTYEQYF. The CDR3 coding sequence is TGTGCCAGCACTTGGGGGACCTACGAGCAGTACTTC.

In its sample, this clone was seen a few times. The rearrangement uses TRBV2 and TRBJ1-5; a possible D gene is TRBD1 (5 bases). V was trimmed by 6 bases and J by 7 bases, leaving 13 bases between them. CDR1 is SNHLY, CDR2 FYNNEI, per germline. The CDR3 covers 13 residues. The CDR3 coding sequence is TGTGCCAGCAGCGAGGGGTTGGGACAGCCCCAGCATTTT. It is translated as CASSEGLGQPQHF.

CDR3 coding DNA: TGTGCCAGCAGCTTACGCCTGTCGGATGAGCAGTTCTTC. It encodes CASSLRLSDEQFF. The chain joins TRBV7-8 to TRBJ2-1; D gene unclear. The ends were cut back, 2 bases at V and 8 bases at J, with 10 bases in the middle. From germline, CDR1 is SGHVS and CDR2 FQNEAQ. This CDR3 spans 13 amino acids.

The chain carries TRBV7-2 and TRBJ1-2; the D gene is possibly TRBD1 (5 bases). The V end was cut by 1 base, the J end by 6 bases, with 9 bases between. This CDR3 has 13 residues. In germline, CDR1 is SGHTA, CDR2 FQGNSA. CDR3 sequence: CASSLGGFDGYTF. The CDR3 DNA sequence: TGTGCCAGCAGCTTAGGGGGCTTCGATGGCTACACCTTC.

The chain combines TRBV7-2 with TRBJ2-5, with 9 bases identical to TRBD2. The junction had 5 bases not matched to a gene; V was cut back by 1 base and J by 5 bases. Germline CDR1 SGHTA, CDR2 FQGNSA. The CDR3 runs 15 residues. The CDR3 nucleotides are TGTGCCAGCAGCTTAGTCTGGCGGGGGGGGGAGACCCAGTACTTC. This gives the protein CASSLVWRGGETQYF.

The chain joins TRBV5-1 to TRBJ2-5; 9 bases are a match to TRBD2. CDR1 is SGHRS and CDR2 is YFSETQ in the germline V gene. Unmatched junction bases numbered 3, after V lost 3 bases and J lost 3 bases. The CDR3 consists of 14 residues. The CDR3 DNA reads as TGCGCCAGCAGCTCCCTAGCGGGGAAAGAGACCCAGTACTTC. It codes for CASSSLAGKETQYF.

As concerns this clone: Other DNA sequences in this sample translate to the same CDR3. The chain uses TRBV28 and TRBJ2-7, with 7 bases fitting TRBD1. The CDR3 is made up of 15 amino acids. Looked up from germline, CDR1 is MDHEN and CDR2 is SYDVKM. J was trimmed by 0 bases and V by 2 bases; bases with no gene match: 4. The CDR3 spells CASSLGQAVSYEQYF. As DNA, the CDR3 is TGTGCCAGCAGTTTAGGACAGGCGGTCTCCTACGAGCAGTACTTC.

This chain uses TRBV10-3 with TRBJ1-1; tentative D call: TRBD1 (6 bases). Trimming left V 6 bases short and J 4 bases short, with 15 bases between. The CDR3 is made up of 14 amino acids. The germline V gene encodes CDR1 ENHRY and CDR2 SYGVKD. CDR3 region: CAISPAGGATEAFF. CDR3 bases: TGTGCCATCAGCCCAGCGGGGGGGGCCACTGAAGCTTTCTTT.